These 7 T cell receptor beta chains were sequenced from one sample in a study of blood T cell repertoires in COVID-19. Assay used: immunoSEQ multiplex PCR; TCRdb lists only in-frame clones, some missing. The data contain tens of thousands of clones, 75% to 85% of them singletons. The sequenced material came from peripheral blood. The receptors here all came from a human donor in a cohort sampled during active COVID-19.

The V call is TRBV10-3, the J call TRBJ2-1; TRBD2 agrees at 7 bases. V was clipped by 8 bases and J by 8 bases; unmatched bases: 9. This CDR3 spans 13 amino acids. Germline V CDR1 and CDR2: ENHRY, SYGVKD. This CDR3 is CAISGASGDEQFF. CDR3 coding DNA: TGTGCCATCTCGGGCGCTAGCGGCGATGAGCAGTTCTTC.

The chain couples TRBV2 to TRBJ1-5; unclear D gene. Trimming removed 6 bases from V and 7 bases from J, with 13 bases in between. This CDR3 has 13 residues. Per germline, CDR1 SNHLY and CDR2 FYNNEI. DNA for the CDR3: TGTGCCAGCAGAACACTCTCGGGACAGCCCCAGCATTTT. It encodes CASRTLSGQPQHF. The whole variable domain, filled in from reference TRBV2 and TRBJ1-5, reads EPEVTQTPSHQVTQMGQEVILRCVPISNHLYFYWYRQILGQKVEFLVSFYNNEISEKSEIFDDQFSVERPDGSNFTLKIRSTKLEDSAMYFCASRTLSGQPQHFGDGTRLSIL.

This clone appeared a few times. V is TRBV2 and J is TRBJ1-5; TRBD1 might be the D (5 bases). Germline CDR1 and CDR2: SNHLY and FYNNEI. The CDR3 is 15 amino acids. Trimming removed 4 bases at V and 4 bases at J, with 14 bases between. For the CDR3, the DNA is TGTGCCAGCAGTGCTGCGGACAAAGGAAATCAGCCCCAGCATTTT. It is translated as CASSAADKGNQPQHF.

This clone was found once. The chain recombines TRBV5-6 with TRBJ2-1; tentatively, D is TRBD1 (6 bases). The CDR3 sequence is 11 residues long. Germline CDR1 SGHDT, CDR2 YYEEEE. Trimming removed 4 bases from V and 14 bases from J, with 13 bases in between. This CDR3 is CASSQTGLEFF. The CDR3 DNA is TGTGCCAGCAGCCAAACAGGGTTGGAGTTCTTC.

This chain uses TRBV5-6 with TRBJ2-1; perhaps TRBD2 as D (6 bases). Trimming stripped 4 bases from V and 8 bases from J, with 22 bases between. CDR3 length: 16 residues. Germline CDR1 is SGHDT and CDR2 is YYEEEE. CDR3 sequence reads: CASSEWGVAPGDEQFF. In DNA, the CDR3 is TGTGCCAGCAGCGAATGGGGGGTGGCGCCCGGAGATGAGCAGTTCTTC.

This clone has just a few counts. The genes are TRBV3-1 (or the pseudogene TRBV3-2) and TRBJ2-7; D is possibly TRBD1 (6 bases). Trimming took 0 bases from V and 1 from J, leaving 16 bases between them. This CDR3 spans 17 amino acids. CDR1 and CDR2 from the germline V gene are LGHDT and YNNKEL (reference sequence). The CDR3 bases are TGTGCCAGCAGCCAAGAGGGCCCAGGGGCGATTTCCTACGAGCAGTACTTC. It yields the protein CASSQEGPGAISYEQYF.

This clone was observed a few times. V gene TRBV30 combines with J gene TRBJ1-2, with D possibly TRBD1 on 6 matching bases. The ends were cut back, 4 bases at V and 6 bases at J, with 30 bases in the middle. The CDR3 length is 18 residues. Looked up from germline, CDR1 is GTSNPN and CDR2 is SVGIG (reference sequence). The CDR3 loop is CAWTTTGPNEFLSHGYTF. The CDR3 region has the DNA TGTGCCTGGACAACGACAGGACCCAACGAGTTCCTATCCCATGGCTACACCTTC. Complete variable domain (other parts from reference TRBV30 and TRBJ1-2): SQTIHQWPATLVQPVGSPLSLECTVEGTSNPNLYWYRQAAGRGLQLLFYSVGIGQISSEVPQNLSASRPQDRQFILSSKKLLLSDSGFYLCAWTTTGPNEFLSHGYTFGSGTRLTVV.